This is a list of T cell receptor beta chains from one sample in a study of T cell responses to AZD1222 COVID-19 vaccine. The method was immunoSEQ multiplex PCR; TCRdb's version includes in-frame clones alone and lacks a portion of them. This table has over 90,000 clones, roughly 90% appearing once. The material sequenced was peripheral blood, taken 28 days after the second AZD1222 dose. The origin of the receptors is an adult who received the AZD1222 COVID-19 vaccine. Both conserved end residues are part of each CDR3. D genes are given only for firm matches. Size is omitted from some rows. Given values are once, few, many or a class for expanded clones.

J,size,V,D,DNA,CDR3
TRBJ2-7,.,TRBV9,.,TGTGCCAGCAGCGTAGAAGAGCGGAGCTCCTACGAGCAGTACTTC,CASSVEERSSYEQYF
TRBJ2-1,.,TRBV6-8,.,TGTGCCAGCAGTCTCGCCGGGACGGCCTACAATGAGCAGTTCTTC,CASSLAGTAYNEQFF
TRBJ1-4,.,TRBV7-9,.,TGTGCCAGCAGCGACAGCAGGGGTTGGAAACTGTTTTTT,CASSDSRGWKLFF
TRBJ1-2,.,TRBV29-1,TRBD1,TGCAGCGTTGCTAGGGGACAGGGGAATGGCTACACCTTC,CSVARGQGNGYTF
TRBJ1-3,.,TRBV3-1/TRBV3-2,.,TGTGCCAGCAGCCAAACAGGGACAGGAAACACCATATATTTT,CASSQTGTGNTIYF
TRBJ2-1,.,TRBV3-1/TRBV3-2,TRBD2,TGTGCCAGCAGCCAAGCGGCTAGCGGTGGCAATGAGCAGTTCTTC,CASSQAASGGNEQFF
TRBJ2-5,.,TRBV11-3,.,TGTGCCAGCAGCTTAGATCAGGGCCTTAGAAGGGAGACCCAGTACTTC,CASSLDQGLRRETQYF
TRBJ1-2,.,TRBV7-2,.,TGTGCCAGCAGTCGCACTTGGCAGAACTATGGCTACACCTTC,CASSRTWQNYGYTF
TRBJ1-5,.,TRBV5-6,.,TGTGCCAGCAGCTTCGGGGGGCTCTCTAATCAGCCCCAGCATTTT,CASSFGGLSNQPQHF
TRBJ2-1,.,TRBV24-1,.,TGTGCCACCAGTGTCAGGGGTGAGCAGTTCTTC,CATSVRGEQFF
TRBJ2-3,.,TRBV18,TRBD2,TGTGCCAGCTCACCATCGGGGGGATATAGCACAGATACGCAGTATTTT,CASSPSGGYSTDTQYF
TRBJ2-7,.,TRBV27,.,TGTGCCAGCAGTATCCGGGGGGCTTGGGAGCAGTACTTC,CASSIRGAWEQYF
TRBJ1-2,.,TRBV27,TRBD1,TGTGCCAGCACCAGCTCTCCAGGGGGTGGCTATGGCTACACCTTC,CASTSSPGGGYGYTF
TRBJ1-2,.,TRBV25-1,TRBD1,TGTGCCAGCAGTAGAGGGACAGGGTTGAACTATGGCTACACCTTC,CASSRGTGLNYGYTF
TRBJ1-1,.,TRBV29-1,TRBD1,TGCAGCGCAGTCAGGGGGCAGGATATATCTAGTGAAGCTTTCTTT,CSAVRGQDISSEAFF
TRBJ1-1,.,TRBV18,TRBD1,TGTGCCAGCTCCCCACAGGGGGTGAACACTGAAGCTTTCTTT,CASSPQGVNTEAFF
TRBJ1-1,.,TRBV4-2,TRBD1,TGTGCCAGCAGCCCGGGGACGACAGGGGAGGTCGCTTTCTTT,CASSPGTTGEVAFF
TRBJ1-1,.,TRBV5-6,TRBD1,TGTGCCAGCAGCACCACAGGGGGTAAGGTCACTGAAGCTTTCTTT,CASSTTGGKVTEAFF
TRBJ2-1,.,TRBV9,TRBD2,TGTGCCAGCAGCGCCGGGACTAGCGCCTACAATGAGCAGTTCTTC,CASSAGTSAYNEQFF
TRBJ2-5,.,TRBV5-1,TRBD2,TGCGCCAGCAGCCCGGGGACTAGCGGCGGGGAGACCCAGTACTTC,CASSPGTSGGETQYF
TRBJ2-2,once,TRBV28,.,TGTGCCAGCAGTTTTGCGGGTCAGGGACCCGGGGAGCTGTTTTTT,CASSFAGQGPGELFF
TRBJ2-7,.,TRBV27,TRBD1,TGTGCCAGCAGTTCCCCCACAGGGGGCACCTACGAGCAGTACTTC,CASSSPTGGTYEQYF
TRBJ2-3,.,TRBV6-6,TRBD1,TGTGCCTACGGACAGGGCCTCAGCACAGATACGCAGTATTTT,CAYGQGLSTDTQYF
TRBJ2-3,.,TRBV11-2,.,TGTGCCAGCAGCTTAACAGGAACCGGAGATACGCAGTATTTT,CASSLTGTGDTQYF
TRBJ2-1,once,TRBV7-9,.,TGTGCCAGCAGCTTTGCCGATGAGCAGTTCTTC,CASSFADEQFF
TRBJ2-3,.,TRBV5-1,TRBD2,TGCGCCAGCAGCTTGGGGGGACTAGCAGGGGACTATGCAGATACGCAGTATTTT,CASSLGGLAGDYADTQYF
TRBJ2-6,.,TRBV4-3,.,TGCGCCAGCAGCCAAGAGGAGGGCTCTGGGGCCAACGTCCTGACTTTC,CASSQEEGSGANVLTF
TRBJ1-1,.,TRBV4-2,.,TGTGCCAGCAGCCAAGATGGCCGGGAAGCTTTCTTT,CASSQDGREAFF
TRBJ2-1,.,TRBV2,.,TGTGCCAGCCCATCGTCGACAGAGGCCTACAATGAGCAGTTCTTC,CASPSSTEAYNEQFF
TRBJ2-7,once,TRBV6-5,.,TGTGCCAGCAGTTACTTCGGGAGCGAGCAGTACTTC,CASSYFGSEQYF
TRBJ1-5,.,TRBV6-1,.,TGTGCCAGCAGTGAAGAAGCAGGCAGGGGCAATCAGCCCCAGCATTTT,CASSEEAGRGNQPQHF
TRBJ2-1,.,TRBV30,.,TGTGCCTGGAGTGTAAGGCTGGATGAGCAGTTCTTC,CAWSVRLDEQFF
TRBJ2-7,.,TRBV5-1,.,TGCGCCAGCAGCTTCGGCAGGGAACCCTACGAGCAGTACTTC,CASSFGREPYEQYF
TRBJ2-3,.,TRBV3-1/TRBV3-2,.,TGTGCCAGCAGCCCGTTAGACGGAGGCACAGATACGCAGTATTTT,CASSPLDGGTDTQYF
TRBJ2-1,once,TRBV9,TRBD2,TGTGCCAGCAGCGTAGGGCAAGCGGGAGGACGTCGGTTCTTC,CASSVGQAGGRRFF
TRBJ1-1,.,TRBV5-6,TRBD1,TGTGCCAGCAGCGCCCCCTGGCCAGGGGGCACTGAAGCTTTCTTT,CASSAPWPGGTEAFF
TRBJ2-3,.,TRBV5-5,TRBD1,TGTGCCAGCAGCTTGAGGACAGGGGCCACAGATACGCAGTATTTT,CASSLRTGATDTQYF
TRBJ1-2,.,TRBV19,.,TGTGCCAGTAGTAGCCGGGACGCCGTGAAGGGTGGCTACACCTTC,CASSSRDAVKGGYTF
TRBJ1-6,.,TRBV2,.,TGTGCCAGCAGGTCGGGTCCCTATAATTCACCCCTCCACTTT,CASRSGPYNSPLHF
TRBJ1-1,.,TRBV5-4,.,TGTGCCAGCAGCTTGACGGTCAACACTGAAGCTTTCTTT,CASSLTVNTEAFF
TRBJ2-7,once,TRBV7-2,TRBD2,TGTGCCAGCAGCCCGGGGGGAATAGCGGGGGCATACGAGCAGTACTTC,CASSPGGIAGAYEQYF
TRBJ1-2,.,TRBV19,TRBD1,TGTGCCACCGCGGCGGCAGGGGGAGGCTATGGCTACACCTTC,CATAAAGGGYGYTF
TRBJ1-1,few,TRBV5-1,TRBD1,TGCGCCAGCAGCGGTGGACAGGGGTTGAACACTGAAGCTTTCTTT,CASSGGQGLNTEAFF
TRBJ1-2,.,TRBV6-5,.,TGTGCCAGCAGTTACTCGTCGGGGAGCGGCTACACCTTC,CASSYSSGSGYTF
TRBJ2-1,.,TRBV11-2,TRBD1,TGTGCCAGCAGCTTAGTCGGGGGACAGGGTGATGAGCAGTTCTTC,CASSLVGGQGDEQFF
TRBJ2-5,.,TRBV28,.,TGTGCCAGCAGTGGAGCACAGGGGGGGTACCAAGAGACCCAGTACTTC,CASSGAQGGYQETQYF
TRBJ2-7,.,TRBV7-6,TRBD2,TGTGCCAGCAGCTTACCCCCCGCCGAAGCGGGAACCCAATACGAGCAGTACTTC,CASSLPPAEAGTQYEQYF
TRBJ2-5,.,TRBV27,TRBD2,TGTGCCAGCAGTTCCGGAACGGGAGGACGAGAGACCCAGTACTTC,CASSSGTGGRETQYF
TRBJ1-4,once,TRBV6-5,TRBD1,TGTGCCAGTAAGACAGGGCTCGAAAAACTGTTTTTT,CASKTGLEKLFF
TRBJ1-2,once,TRBV5-1,.,TGCGCCAGCAGCTTGGCACCGACAGTTACTAACTATGGCTACACCTTC,CASSLAPTVTNYGYTF
TRBJ1-2,.,TRBV19,.,TGTGCCAGTAGTATAGTTGACACCCGGAGGGGCTACACCTTC,CASSIVDTRRGYTF
TRBJ2-5,.,TRBV9,TRBD2,TGTGCCAGCAGCGCCGGGACTAGCGGGGACCAAGAGACCCAGTACTTC,CASSAGTSGDQETQYF
TRBJ1-6,.,TRBV5-4,TRBD1,TGTGCCAGCAGCTTGGGGACAGGGGACAATTCACCCCTCCACTTT,CASSLGTGDNSPLHF
TRBJ2-1,.,TRBV7-2,.,TGTGCCAGCAGCTTAGTAGGGAGCTCCTACAATGAGCAGTTCTTC,CASSLVGSSYNEQFF
TRBJ2-2,.,TRBV18,TRBD2,TGTGCCAGCTCACCCCCGGGGACTAGTCGGGACACCGGGGAGCTGTTTTTT,CASSPPGTSRDTGELFF